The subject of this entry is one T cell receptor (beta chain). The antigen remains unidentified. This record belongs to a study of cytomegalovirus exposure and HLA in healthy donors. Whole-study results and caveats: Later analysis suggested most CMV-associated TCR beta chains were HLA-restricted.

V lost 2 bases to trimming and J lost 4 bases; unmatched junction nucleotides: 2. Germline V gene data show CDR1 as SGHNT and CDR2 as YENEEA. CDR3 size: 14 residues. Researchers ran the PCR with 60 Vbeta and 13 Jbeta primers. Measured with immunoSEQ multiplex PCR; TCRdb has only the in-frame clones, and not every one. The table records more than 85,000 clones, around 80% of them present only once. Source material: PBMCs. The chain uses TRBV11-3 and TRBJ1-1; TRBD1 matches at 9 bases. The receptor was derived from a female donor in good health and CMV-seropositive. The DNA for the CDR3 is TGTGCCAGCAGCTTAATGACAGGGGGCACTGAAGCTTTCTTT. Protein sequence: CASSLMTGGTEAFF.